These T cell receptor beta chains were read from a single sample in a study of lymphopenia after photon versus proton radiotherapy. Assay: immunoSEQ multiplex PCR; the TCRdb copy retains only in-frame clones and omits some. The table includes roughly 49,000 clones, about 92% detected once. This material consisted of peripheral blood, taken from a patient treated with photon-based radiotherapy. The receptors come from a woman in her forties with cholangiocarcinoma. CDR3s include the opening cysteine and the closing phenylalanine or tryptophan. A D gene is named only where the DNA matches it firmly. Expanded clones get a size class; other rows say once, few or many, or leave the size out.

V: TRBV19
D: .
size: .
length: 12
J: TRBJ1-2
DNA: TGTGCCAGTAGTATTTCCGTCTATGGCTACACCTTC
CDR3: CASSISVYGYTF

V: TRBV2
D: .
size: .
length: 14
J: TRBJ1-2
DNA: TGTGCCAGCAGCGGGGAGGGGAAGACGGGTGGCTACACCTTC
CDR3: CASSGEGKTGGYTF

V: TRBV5-4
D: .
size: once
length: 14
J: TRBJ1-2
DNA: TGTGCCAGCAGCGGGGCAAGTGACCCCTATGGCTACACCTTC
CDR3: CASSGASDPYGYTF

V: TRBV7-9
D: TRBD2
size: .
length: 16
J: TRBJ2-3
DNA: TGTGCCAGCAGCACCCCTGGGACTAGCGGGAGTGATACGCAGTATTTT
CDR3: CASSTPGTSGSDTQYF

V: TRBV6-1
D: TRBD1
size: .
length: 13
J: TRBJ1-3
DNA: TGTGCCAGCAGTGAACAGGGGGCGAACACCATATATTTT
CDR3: CASSEQGANTIYF

V: TRBV2
D: TRBD1
size: few
length: 14
J: TRBJ1-6
DNA: TGTGCCAGCAGGGGACAGGGAGATAATTCACCCCTCCACTTT
CDR3: CASRGQGDNSPLHF

V: TRBV5-1
D: .
size: once
length: 14
J: TRBJ2-5
DNA: TGCGCCAGCAGCATAGGGGCCCCCGGGGGGACCCAGTACTTC
CDR3: CASSIGAPGGTQYF

V: TRBV9
D: .
size: .
length: 13
J: TRBJ2-1
DNA: TGTGCCAGCAGCGTACAAGGGCACAATGAGCAGTTCTTC
CDR3: CASSVQGHNEQFF

V: TRBV7-9
D: .
size: .
length: 14
J: TRBJ1-2
DNA: TGTGCCAGCAGCTTACGGGGCTCACTCTATGGCTACACCTTC
CDR3: CASSLRGSLYGYTF

V: TRBV7-9
D: .
size: .
length: 16
J: TRBJ1-2
DNA: TGTGCCAGCAGCTTAGGGGGGAGGGATGTTAACTATGGCTACACCTTC
CDR3: CASSLGGRDVNYGYTF

V: TRBV30
D: .
size: .
length: 13
J: TRBJ2-7
DNA: TGTGCCCGAACCGGGACTGACTCCTACGAGCAGTACTTC
CDR3: CARTGTDSYEQYF

V: TRBV2
D: TRBD2
size: .
length: 14
J: TRBJ2-1
DNA: TGTGCCAGCAGTTCGGCGGGAGGGCCGACTGAGCAGTTCTTC
CDR3: CASSSAGGPTEQFF

V: TRBV18
D: .
size: .
length: 14
J: TRBJ1-5
DNA: TGTGCCAGCTCACCACGGCAAAATAACCAGCCCCAGCATTTT
CDR3: CASSPRQNNQPQHF

V: TRBV7-2
D: .
size: .
length: 14
J: TRBJ1-2
DNA: TGTGCCAGCAGCTTAAGTTTAGCCGGGGGCGGCTACACCTTC
CDR3: CASSLSLAGGGYTF

V: TRBV30
D: .
size: .
length: 14
J: TRBJ1-2
DNA: TGTGCCTGCGGCTTTAGAGGGTTTTATATGGGCTACACCTTC
CDR3: CACGFRGFYMGYTF

V: TRBV30
D: .
size: .
length: 13
J: TRBJ1-6
DNA: TGTGCCTTTCTTACATCGCTCAATTCACCCCTCCACTTT
CDR3: CAFLTSLNSPLHF

V: TRBV2
D: TRBD1
size: once
length: 11
J: TRBJ2-5
DNA: TGTGCCAGCAGGGACAGGGAGACCCAGTACTTC
CDR3: CASRDRETQYF